This T cell receptor (beta chain) derives from a study of a mutant IDH1 vaccine in newly diagnosed glioma. Time point specified: week 35, safety follow-up. Each dose delivered 300 ug of mutant IDH1 20-mer peptide subcutaneously with imiquimod. Germline V CDR1 and CDR2: SNHLY, FYNNEI. Losses at the gene ends were 6 bases for V and 4 bases for J; bases not matched to a gene: 8. The CDR3 has 15 residues. With respect to this clone: As yet, its antigen is unknown.

Repertoires were generated with immunoSEQ multiplex PCR, while TCRdb's copy carries only in-frame clones and drops some. Seen here are about 50,000 clones, over 65% observed once, and the top ten hold 12%. Material: PBMCs, obtained from a glioma patient whose treatment included an IDH1 peptide vaccine. The source is a man in his forties or fifties with glioma. The chain couples TRBV2 to TRBJ2-2; 7 bases match TRBD1. Here the CDR3 reads CASSERQGFTGELFF. The CDR3 coding sequence is TGTGCCAGCAGCGAGAGACAGGGATTCACCGGGGAGCTGTTTTTT.